The next 4 T cell receptor beta chains were all read from a single sample in a study of OX40 agonist ivuxolimab in advanced cancers. Only in-frame clones appear in the TCRdb table, and some are missing; sequencing was by immunoSEQ multiplex PCR. Of approximately 100,000 clones in the sample, 90% were seen once. The sample consisted of CD4+ or CD8+ T cells sorted from blood, taken in a trial of the OX40 agonist ivuxolimab. These TCRs come from an adult with an advanced solid tumor such as melanoma, head and neck, liver or kidney cancer.

The rearrangement links TRBV5-5 to TRBJ2-7; 15 nucleotides match TRBD2. The CDR3 contains 15 residues. V was pared by 7 bases and J by 6 bases, with 8 bases of the junction left unmatched. The V gene's germline CDR1 is SGHKS and CDR2 YYEKEE (reference sequence). The CDR3 DNA reads as TGTGCCAGCTCGACCTGGACTAGCGGGAGGGGCGAGCAGTACTTC. It codes for CASSTWTSGRGEQYF.

The rearrangement uses TRBV28 and TRBJ2-5; 7 bases match TRBD2. The CDR3 is made up of 15 amino acids. The junction had 7 bases not matched to a gene; V was cut back by 2 bases and J by 4 bases. Germline V gene lookup returns CDR1 MDHEN and CDR2 SYDVKM. The CDR3 sequence is CASSLGGGPGETQYF. The CDR3 DNA sequence: TGTGCCAGCAGTTTAGGGGGAGGGCCGGGAGAGACCCAGTACTTC.

The chain combines TRBV6-4 with TRBJ1-3; no firm D call. Germline CDR1 reads MRHNA; CDR2 reads SNTAGT. V was cut by 7 bases and J by 4 bases, with 14 bases left in between. This CDR3 region has 14 residues. The chain's CDR3 is CASKIRTPGNTIYF. CDR3 nucleotides: TGTGCCAGCAAAATTAGGACCCCAGGAAACACCATATATTTT.

The rearrangement uses TRBV19 and TRBJ2-6; TRBD1 agrees at 10 bases. The CDR3 runs 17 residues. The junction had 4 bases not matched to a gene; V was cut back by 4 bases and J by 1 base. The V gene's germline CDR1 is LNHDA and CDR2 SQIVND (reference sequence). CDR3 sequence: CASSRDRGMSGANVLTF. The CDR3 bases are TGTGCCAGTAGTAGGGACAGGGGAATGTCTGGGGCCAACGTCCTGACTTTC.